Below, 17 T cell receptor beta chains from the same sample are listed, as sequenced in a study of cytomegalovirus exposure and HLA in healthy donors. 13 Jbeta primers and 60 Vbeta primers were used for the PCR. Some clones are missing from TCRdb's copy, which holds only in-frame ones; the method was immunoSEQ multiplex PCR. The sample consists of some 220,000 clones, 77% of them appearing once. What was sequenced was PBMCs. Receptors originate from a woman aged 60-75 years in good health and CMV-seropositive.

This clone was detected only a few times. The DNA of the CDR3 is TGCAGCGTTGAACTAGCGGGAGGTAAAGAGACCCAGTACTTC. It is translated as CSVELAGGKETQYF. V is TRBV29-1 and J is TRBJ2-5, with 11 bases aligning to TRBD2. Looked up from germline, CDR1 is SQVTM and CDR2 is ANQGSEA. With V trimmed by 2 bases and J by 3 bases, 2 bases remained unmatched. This CDR3 is 14 amino acids long.

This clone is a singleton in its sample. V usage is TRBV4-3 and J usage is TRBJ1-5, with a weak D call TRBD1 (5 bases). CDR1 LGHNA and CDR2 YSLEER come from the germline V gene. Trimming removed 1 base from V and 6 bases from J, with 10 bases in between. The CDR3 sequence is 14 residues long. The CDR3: CASSQAGSGQPQHF. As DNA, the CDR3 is TGCGCCAGCAGCCAAGCAGGGTCGGGTCAGCCCCAGCATTTT.

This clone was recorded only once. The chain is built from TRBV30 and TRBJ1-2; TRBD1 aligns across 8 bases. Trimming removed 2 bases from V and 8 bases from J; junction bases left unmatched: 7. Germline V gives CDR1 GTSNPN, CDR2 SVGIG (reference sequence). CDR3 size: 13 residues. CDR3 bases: TGTGCCTGGAGTCGGGACAGGCCTAGCGGCTACACCTTC. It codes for CAWSRDRPSGYTF.

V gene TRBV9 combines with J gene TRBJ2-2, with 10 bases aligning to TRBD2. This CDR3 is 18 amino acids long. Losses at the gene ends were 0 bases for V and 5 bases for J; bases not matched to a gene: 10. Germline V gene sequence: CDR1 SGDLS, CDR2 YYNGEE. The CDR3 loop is CASSVVPSGRSGTGELFF. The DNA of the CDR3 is TGTGCCAGCAGCGTAGTCCCTAGCGGGAGATCGGGGACCGGGGAGCTGTTTTTT.

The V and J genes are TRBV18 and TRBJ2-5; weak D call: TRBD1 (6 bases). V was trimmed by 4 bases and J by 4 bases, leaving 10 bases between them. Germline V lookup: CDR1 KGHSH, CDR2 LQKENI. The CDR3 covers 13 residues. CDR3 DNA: TGTGCCAGCTCACAACAGGGTCGAGAGACCCAGTACTTC. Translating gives CASSQQGRETQYF. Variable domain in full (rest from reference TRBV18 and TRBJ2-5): NAGVMQNPRHLVRRRGQEARLRCSPMKGHSHVYWYRQLPEEGLKFMVYLQKENIIDESGMPKERFSAEFPKEGPSILRIQQVVRGDSAAYFCASSQQGRETQYFGPGTRLLVL.

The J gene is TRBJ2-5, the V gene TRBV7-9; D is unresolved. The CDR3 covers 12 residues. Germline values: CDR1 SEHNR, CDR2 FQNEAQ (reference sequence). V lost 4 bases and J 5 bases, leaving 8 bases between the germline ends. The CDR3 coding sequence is TGTGCCAGCAGCTACCTCGGGGAGACCCAGTACTTC. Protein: CASSYLGETQYF. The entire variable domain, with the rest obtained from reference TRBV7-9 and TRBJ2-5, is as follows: DTGVSQNPRHKITKRGQNVTFRCDPISEHNRLYWYRQTLGQGPEFLTYFQNEAQLEKSRLLSDRFSAERPKGSFSTLEIQRTEQGDSAMYLCASSYLGETQYFGPGTRLLVL.

The CDR3 DNA sequence: TGCGCCAGCAGCCAGCAGGTCCTTGCCGGTGGCTACACCTTC. The encoded protein is CASSQQVLAGGYTF. The chain recombines TRBV4-1 with TRBJ1-2, with D unclear. Trimming stripped 3 bases from V and 7 bases from J, with 15 bases between. The CDR3 consists of 14 residues. Germline CDR1 and CDR2: MGHRA and YSYEKL.

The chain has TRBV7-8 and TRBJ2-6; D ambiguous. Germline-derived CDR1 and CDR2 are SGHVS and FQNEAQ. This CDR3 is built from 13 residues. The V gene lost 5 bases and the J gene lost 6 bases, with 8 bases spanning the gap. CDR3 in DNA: TGTGCCAGCAGCACCAACTCGGCCAACGTCCTGACTTTC. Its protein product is CASSTNSANVLTF.

The CDR3 DNA reads TGCGCCAGCAGCCCCGGGACTAGCTCACCCACAGATACGCAGTATTTT. This codes for CASSPGTSSPTDTQYF. The chain carries TRBV5-1 and TRBJ2-3, with 9 bases matching TRBD2. V was pared by 4 bases and J by 2 bases, with 8 bases of the junction left unmatched. From germline, CDR1 is SGHRS and CDR2 YFSETQ. The CDR3 covers 16 residues.

The CDR3 region is CASRGGPGTGELFF. The CDR3 DNA sequence: TGTGCCAGCAGGGGGGGGCCGGGCACCGGGGAGCTGTTTTTT. This rearrangement joins TRBV7-3 to TRBJ2-2; weak D call: TRBD2 (7 bases). Trimming cost V 6 bases and J 4 bases, with 12 bases left between them. CDR3 length: 14 residues. The V gene's germline CDR1 is SGHTA and CDR2 FQGTGA.

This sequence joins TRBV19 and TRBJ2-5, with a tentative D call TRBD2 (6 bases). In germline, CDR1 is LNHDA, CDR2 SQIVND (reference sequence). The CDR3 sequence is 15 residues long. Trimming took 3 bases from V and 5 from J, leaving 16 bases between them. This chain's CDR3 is CASSMGRWSEETQYF. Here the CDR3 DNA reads TGTGCCAGTAGTATGGGGAGGTGGAGCGAGGAGACCCAGTACTTC.

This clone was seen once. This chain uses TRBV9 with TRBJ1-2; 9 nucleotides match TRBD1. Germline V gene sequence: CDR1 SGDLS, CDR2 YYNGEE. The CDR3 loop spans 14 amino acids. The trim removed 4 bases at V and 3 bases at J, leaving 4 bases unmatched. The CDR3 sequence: CASSPRDRDYGYTF. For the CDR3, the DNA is TGTGCCAGCAGCCCCCGGGACAGGGACTATGGCTACACCTTC.

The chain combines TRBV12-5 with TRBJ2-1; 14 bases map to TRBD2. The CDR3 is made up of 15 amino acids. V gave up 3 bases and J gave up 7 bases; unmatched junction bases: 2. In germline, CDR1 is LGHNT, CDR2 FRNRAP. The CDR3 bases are TGTGCTAGTGGTTTAGGGACTAGCGGGAGAAATGAGCAGTTCTTC. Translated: CASGLGTSGRNEQFF. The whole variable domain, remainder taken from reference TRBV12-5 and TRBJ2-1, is DARVTQTPRHKVTEMGQEVTMRCQPILGHNTVFWYRQTMMQGLELLAYFRNRAPLDDSGMPKDRFSAEMPDATLATLKIQPSEPRDSAVYFCASGLGTSGRNEQFFGPGTRLTVL.

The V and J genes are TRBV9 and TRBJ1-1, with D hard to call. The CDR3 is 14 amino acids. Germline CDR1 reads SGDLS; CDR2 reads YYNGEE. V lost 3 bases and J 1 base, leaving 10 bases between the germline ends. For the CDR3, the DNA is TGTGCCAGCAGCGATATGGCGGGGAACACTGAAGCTTTCTTT. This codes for CASSDMAGNTEAFF. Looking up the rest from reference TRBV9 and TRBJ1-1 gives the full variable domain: DSGVTQTPKHLITATGQRVTLRCSPRSGDLSVYWYQQSLDQGLQFLIQYYNGEERAKGNILERFSAQQFPDLHSELNLSSLELGDSALYFCASSDMAGNTEAFFGQGTRLTVV.

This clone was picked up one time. Here the CDR3 DNA reads TGCGCCAGCAGCCAGGGGGGGAGGACAGGGGGAAACACCATATATTTT. This codes for CASSQGGRTGGNTIYF. The rearrangement uses TRBV4-3 and TRBJ1-3; 8 bases map to TRBD1. V lost 3 bases to trimming and J lost 4 bases; unmatched junction nucleotides: 8. Germline V gives CDR1 LGHNA, CDR2 YSLEER. The CDR3 spans 16 residues.

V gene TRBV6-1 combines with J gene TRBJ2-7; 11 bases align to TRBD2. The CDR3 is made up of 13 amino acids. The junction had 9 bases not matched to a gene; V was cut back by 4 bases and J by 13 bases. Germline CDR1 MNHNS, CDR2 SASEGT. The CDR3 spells CASSGPGLAVAYF. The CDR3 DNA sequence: TGTGCCAGCAGTGGCCCGGGACTAGCGGTGGCTTACTTC.

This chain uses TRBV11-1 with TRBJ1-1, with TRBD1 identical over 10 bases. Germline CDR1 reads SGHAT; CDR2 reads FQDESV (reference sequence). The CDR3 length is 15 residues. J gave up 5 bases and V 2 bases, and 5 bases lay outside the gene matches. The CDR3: CASSLPGQGRTEAFF. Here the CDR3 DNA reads TGTGCCAGCAGCTTACCGGGACAGGGGAGAACTGAAGCTTTCTTT. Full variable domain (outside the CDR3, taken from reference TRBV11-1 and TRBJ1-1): EAEVAQSPRYKITEKSQAVAFWCDPISGHATLYWYRQILGQGPELLVQFQDESVVDDSQLPKDRFSAERLKGVDSTLKIQPAELGDSAMYLCASSLPGQGRTEAFFGQGTRLTVV.